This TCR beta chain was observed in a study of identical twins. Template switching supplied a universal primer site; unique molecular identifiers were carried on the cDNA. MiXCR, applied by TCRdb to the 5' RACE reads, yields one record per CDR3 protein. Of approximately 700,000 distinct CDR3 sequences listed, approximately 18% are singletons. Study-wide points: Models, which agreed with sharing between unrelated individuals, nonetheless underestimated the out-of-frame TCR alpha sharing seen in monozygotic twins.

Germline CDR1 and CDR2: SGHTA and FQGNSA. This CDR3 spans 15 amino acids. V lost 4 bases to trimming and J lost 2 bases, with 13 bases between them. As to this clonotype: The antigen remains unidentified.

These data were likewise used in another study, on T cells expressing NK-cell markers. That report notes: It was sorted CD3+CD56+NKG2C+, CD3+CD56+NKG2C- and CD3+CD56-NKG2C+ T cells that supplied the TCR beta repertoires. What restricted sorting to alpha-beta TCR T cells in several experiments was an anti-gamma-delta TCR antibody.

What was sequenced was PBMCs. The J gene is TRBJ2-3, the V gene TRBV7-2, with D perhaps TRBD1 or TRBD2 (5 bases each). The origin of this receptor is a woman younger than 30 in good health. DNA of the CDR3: TGTGCCAGCAGCTCATCCCTGGGGACCACAGATACGCAGTATTTT. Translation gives CASSSSLGTTDTQYF.